The 13 T cell receptor beta chains reported below all come from one sample, sequenced in a study of blood T cell repertoires in COVID-19 (TCRdb year 2020). The library was produced with the immunoSEQ multiplex PCR assay. Not all clones reach the TCRdb copy of this immuneACCESS table, which keeps in-frame sequences only. Checked studies attribute under half of the gap to unresolved V genes and leave the rest unexplained. The sample table shows about 150,000 clones, and roughly 83% are seen once. 12% of the sample is held by the ten biggest clonotypes. Sequenced: peripheral blood. The origin of the receptors is a woman in her sixties with COVID-19, enrolled during active disease.

This clone was counted a single time. The V and J genes are TRBV7-9 and TRBJ1-6; possibly TRBD1 for D (5 bases). Trimming removed 1 base from V and 7 bases from J, with 14 bases in between. CDR3 length: 16 residues. CDR1 SEHNR and CDR2 FQNEAQ come from the germline V gene (reference sequence). The DNA of the CDR3 is TGTGCCAGCAGCTTAGAAAGCCGACAGCCGAATTCACCCCTCCACTTT. Translation: CASSLESRQPNSPLHF.

CDR3 coding DNA: TGTGCCAGCAGCCGCCGGGACAGCTCTGGAAACACCATATATTTT. Amino acid sequence: CASSRRDSSGNTIYF. The V and J genes are TRBV5-4 and TRBJ1-3; 7 positions agree with TRBD1. The V gene end was trimmed by 4 bases and the J gene end by 0 bases; junction bases not matched to a gene: 4. Germline CDR1 reads SGHNT; CDR2 reads YYREEE (reference sequence). The CDR3 loop spans 15 amino acids.

The CDR3 nucleotides read TGTGCCAGCAGCCAGAGAGCGGGAGGGCCCTACGAGCAGTACTTC. Translation gives CASSQRAGGPYEQYF. The chain is built from TRBV16 and TRBJ2-7, with 10 bases fitting TRBD2. This CDR3 spans 15 amino acids. The V gene end was trimmed by 3 bases and the J gene end by 2 bases; junction bases not matched to a gene: 4. Germline CDR1 is KGHSY and CDR2 is FQNENV.

This chain uses TRBV30 with TRBJ2-5; no reliable D call. This CDR3 is built from 12 residues. V was clipped by 1 base and J by 6 bases, with 9 bases between them. Per the germline V gene, CDR1 is GTSNPN and CDR2 is SVGIG (reference sequence). The DNA of the CDR3 is TGTGCCTGGAGTGCGTCTAGGCAGACCCAGTACTTC. Amino acids: CAWSASRQTQYF.

The genes are TRBV4-2 and TRBJ2-1; 14 nucleotides match TRBD2. J gave up 10 bases and V 0 bases, and 5 bases lay outside the gene matches. Germline CDR1 is LGHNA and CDR2 is YNFKEQ. This CDR3 has 16 amino acids. The DNA of the CDR3 is TGTGCCAGCAGCCAAGATGGGACTAGCGGGAGCGAGGAGCAGTTCTTC. Protein: CASSQDGTSGSEEQFF.

This rearrangement joins TRBV19 to TRBJ1-1, with 8 bases lining up with TRBD1. J gave up 4 bases and V 5 bases, and 3 bases lay outside the gene matches. CDR1 and CDR2 from the germline V gene are LNHDA and SQIVND (reference sequence). This CDR3 comprises 13 residues. DNA for the CDR3: TGTGCCAGTAGTCGGACAGGGCGCACTGAAGCTTTCTTT. This sequence encodes CASSRTGRTEAFF.

This clone was recorded a few times. V is TRBV20-1 and J is TRBJ1-1, with D possibly TRBD1 on 6 matching bases. The CDR3 length is 12 residues. V lost 3 bases and J 7 bases, leaving 12 bases between the germline ends. Germline V lookup: CDR1 DFQATT, CDR2 SNEGSKA (reference sequence). CDR3 DNA sequence: TGCAGTGCTAGTGGGGGCCGTCTTGAAGCTTTCTTT. Protein: CSASGGRLEAFF.

In DNA, the CDR3 is TGTGCCAGCAGCCTTACTGGACAGGGTAGGTTTGGCTACACCTTC. It encodes CASSLTGQGRFGYTF. The chain links TRBV9 to TRBJ1-2; 8 bases align to TRBD1. CDR3 length equals 15 residues. After removal of 4 bases from V and 7 bases from J, the junction contained 12 bases not matched to a gene. Germline values: CDR1 SGDLS, CDR2 YYNGEE.

The J gene is TRBJ1-1, the V gene TRBV18; TRBD1 might be the D (6 bases). Trimming shortened V by 3 bases and J by 0 bases, and 8 bases separated the two germline ends. The germline CDR1 and CDR2 sequences are KGHSH and LQKENI. This CDR3 has 14 amino acids. CDR3 protein: CASSPGQLNTEAFF. CDR3 in DNA: TGTGCCAGCTCACCCGGACAGCTGAACACTGAAGCTTTCTTT.

CDR3 amino acids: CAWRKDRVSGNTIYF. The CDR3 nucleotides read TGTGCCTGGAGGAAGGACAGGGTCTCTGGAAACACCATATATTTT. This chain uses TRBV30 with TRBJ1-3, with TRBD1 matching 8 bases. Trimming cost V 3 bases and J 0 bases; bases outside gene matches: 4. The V gene's germline CDR1 is GTSNPN and CDR2 SVGIG (reference sequence). The CDR3 length is 15 residues. Full variable domain (remainder filled in from reference TRBV30 and TRBJ1-3): SQTIHQWPATLVQPVGSPLSLECTVEGTSNPNLYWYRQAAGRGLQLLFYSVGIGQISSEVPQNLSASRPQDRQFILSSKKLLLSDSGFYLCAWRKDRVSGNTIYFGEGSWLTVV.

J is TRBJ1-1 and V is TRBV7-3, with D uncertain. V was trimmed by 2 bases and J by 4 bases, leaving 8 bases between them. The CDR3 loop spans 13 amino acids. Germline V gene data show CDR1 as SGHTA and CDR2 as FQGTGA. DNA of the CDR3: TGTGCCAGCAGCTTAGAGTCTCTCACTGAAGCTTTCTTT. The encoded protein is CASSLESLTEAFF.

The chain joins TRBV11-2 to TRBJ2-5, with D possibly TRBD2 on 6 matching bases. The V gene's germline CDR1 is SGHAT and CDR2 FQNNGV. The V end lost 8 bases, the J end lost 2 bases, and 15 bases lay between the germline ends. The CDR3 has 14 amino acids. The CDR3 is CASGFAAGQETQYF. The CDR3 DNA sequence: TGTGCCAGCGGGTTCGCGGCGGGACAAGAGACCCAGTACTTC.

V usage is TRBV7-2 and J usage is TRBJ1-1; weak D call: TRBD1 (5 bases). This CDR3 is built from 14 residues. CDR1 and CDR2 (germline): SGHTA, FQGNSA. Trimming shortened V by 1 base and J by 2 bases, and 8 bases separated the two germline ends. The CDR3 sequence: CASSLETGNTEAFF. As DNA, the CDR3 is TGTGCCAGCAGCTTAGAAACAGGAAACACTGAAGCTTTCTTT.